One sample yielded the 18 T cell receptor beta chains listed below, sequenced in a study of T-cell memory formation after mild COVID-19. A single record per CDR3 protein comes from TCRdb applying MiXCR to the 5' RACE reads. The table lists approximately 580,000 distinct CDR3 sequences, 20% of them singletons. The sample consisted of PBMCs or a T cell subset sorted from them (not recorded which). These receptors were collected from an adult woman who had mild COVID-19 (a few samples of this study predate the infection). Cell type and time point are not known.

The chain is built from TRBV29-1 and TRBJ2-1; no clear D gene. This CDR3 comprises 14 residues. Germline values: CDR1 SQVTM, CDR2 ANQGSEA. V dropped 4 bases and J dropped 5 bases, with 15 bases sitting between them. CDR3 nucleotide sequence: TGCAGCGTTGGGACCCTCAAAGGGCACAATGAGCAGTTCTTC. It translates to CSVGTLKGHNEQFF.

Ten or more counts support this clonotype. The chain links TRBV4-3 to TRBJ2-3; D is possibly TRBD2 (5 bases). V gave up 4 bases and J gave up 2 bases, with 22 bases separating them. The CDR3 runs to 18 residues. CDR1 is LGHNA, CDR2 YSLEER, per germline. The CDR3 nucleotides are TGCGCCAGCAGCCCTCGGCTGGTGAGGGAGACCCACACAGATACGCAGTATTTT. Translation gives CASSPRLVRETHTDTQYF.

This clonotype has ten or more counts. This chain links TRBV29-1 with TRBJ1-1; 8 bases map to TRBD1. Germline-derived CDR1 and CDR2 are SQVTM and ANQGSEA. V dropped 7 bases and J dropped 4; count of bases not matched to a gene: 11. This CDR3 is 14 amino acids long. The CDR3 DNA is TGCAGCGGCGCCTCAGGGGGCTCGGGCACTGAAGCTTTCTTT. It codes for CSGASGGSGTEAFF.

CDR3 DNA: TGTGCCAGCTCGCAAGAATTGGCTTTCTTT. Its translation is CASSQELAFF. The rearrangement uses TRBV18 and TRBJ1-1, with no clear D. With 6 bases removed from V and 11 bases from J, the gap between germline ends came to 10 bases. CDR3 size: 10 residues. The V gene's germline CDR1 is KGHSH and CDR2 LQKENI.

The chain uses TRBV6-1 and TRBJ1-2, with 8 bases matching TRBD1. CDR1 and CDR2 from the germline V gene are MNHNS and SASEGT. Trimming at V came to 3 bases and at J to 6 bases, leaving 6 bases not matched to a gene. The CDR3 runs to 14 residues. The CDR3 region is CASSDFDRGHGYTF. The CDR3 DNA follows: TGTGCCAGCAGTGACTTTGACAGGGGTCATGGCTACACCTTC.

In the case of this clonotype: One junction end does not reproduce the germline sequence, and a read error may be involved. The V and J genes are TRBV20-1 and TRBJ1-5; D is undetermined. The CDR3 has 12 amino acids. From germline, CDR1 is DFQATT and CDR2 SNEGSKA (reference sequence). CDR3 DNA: TGCAGTGTTAGAGATAGCAATCAGCCCCAGCATTTT. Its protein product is CSVRDSNQPQHF.

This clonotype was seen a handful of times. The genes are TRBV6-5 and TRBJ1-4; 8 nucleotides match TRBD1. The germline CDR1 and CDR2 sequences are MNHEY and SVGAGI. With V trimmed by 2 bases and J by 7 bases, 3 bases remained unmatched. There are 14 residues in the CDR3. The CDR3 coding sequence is TGTGCCAGCAGTTACGACAGGGGCAGTGAAAAACTGTTTTTT. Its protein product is CASSYDRGSEKLFF.

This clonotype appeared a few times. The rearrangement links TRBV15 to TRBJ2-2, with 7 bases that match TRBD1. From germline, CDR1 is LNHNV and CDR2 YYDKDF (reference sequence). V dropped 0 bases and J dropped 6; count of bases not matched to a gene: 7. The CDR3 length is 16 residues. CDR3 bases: TGTGCCACCAGCAGAGATATGGGGACAGTCGCCGGGGAGCTGTTTTTT. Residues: CATSRDMGTVAGELFF.

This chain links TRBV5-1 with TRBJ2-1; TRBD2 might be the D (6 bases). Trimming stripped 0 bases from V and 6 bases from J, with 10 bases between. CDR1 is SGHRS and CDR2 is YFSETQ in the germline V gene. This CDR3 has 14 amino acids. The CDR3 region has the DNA TGCGCCAGCAGCTTGGGGACTACCTCCAATGAGCAGTTCTTC. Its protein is CASSLGTTSNEQFF.

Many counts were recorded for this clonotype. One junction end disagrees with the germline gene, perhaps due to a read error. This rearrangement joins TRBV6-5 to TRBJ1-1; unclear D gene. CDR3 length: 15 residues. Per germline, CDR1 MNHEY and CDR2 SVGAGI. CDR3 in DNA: TGTGCCAGCAGCTACTTAGCGACGGTGAACACTGAAGCTTTCTTT. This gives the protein CASSYLATVNTEAFF.

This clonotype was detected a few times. The CDR3 protein is CASSEDRGSYEQYF. CDR3 nucleotide sequence: TGTGCCAGCAGCGAGGACAGGGGGTCCTACGAGCAGTACTTC. The chain recombines TRBV2 with TRBJ2-7, with 10 bases identical to TRBD1. The CDR3 sequence is 14 residues long. Germline assignment: CDR1 SNHLY and CDR2 FYNNEI. V trimming: 6 bases; J trimming: 1 base; junction bases outside the gene matches: 3.

The CDR3 is CSARVAGAGEQYF. The CDR3 DNA is TGCAGTGCTAGAGTAGCGGGGGCGGGAGAGCAGTACTTC. The chain links TRBV20-1 to TRBJ2-7, with 9 nucleotides matching TRBD2. Unmatched junction bases numbered 5, after V lost 1 base and J lost 7 bases. The germline V gene encodes CDR1 DFQATT and CDR2 SNEGSKA (reference sequence). The CDR3 runs 13 residues.

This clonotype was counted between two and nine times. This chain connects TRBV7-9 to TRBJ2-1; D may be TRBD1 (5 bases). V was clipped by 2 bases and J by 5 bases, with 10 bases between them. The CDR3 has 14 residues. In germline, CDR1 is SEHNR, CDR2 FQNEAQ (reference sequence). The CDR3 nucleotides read TGTGCCAGCAGCTTAAGACAGAGAGACAATGAGCAGTTCTTC. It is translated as CASSLRQRDNEQFF.

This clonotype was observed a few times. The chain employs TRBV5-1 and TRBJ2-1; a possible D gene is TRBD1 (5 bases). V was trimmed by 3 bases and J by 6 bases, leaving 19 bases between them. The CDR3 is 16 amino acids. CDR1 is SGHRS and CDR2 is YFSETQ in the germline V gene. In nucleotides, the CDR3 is TGCGCCAGCAGCTCCACCTTGGGGCACCGGGTCAATGAGCAGTTCTTC. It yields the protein CASSSTLGHRVNEQFF.

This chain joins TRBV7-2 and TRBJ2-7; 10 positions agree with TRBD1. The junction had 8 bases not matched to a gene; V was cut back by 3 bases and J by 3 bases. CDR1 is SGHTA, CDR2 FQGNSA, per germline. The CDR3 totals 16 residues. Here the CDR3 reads CASSLLIRTGGYEQYF. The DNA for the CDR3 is TGTGCCAGCAGCTTGCTGATCAGGACAGGGGGCTACGAGCAGTACTTC.

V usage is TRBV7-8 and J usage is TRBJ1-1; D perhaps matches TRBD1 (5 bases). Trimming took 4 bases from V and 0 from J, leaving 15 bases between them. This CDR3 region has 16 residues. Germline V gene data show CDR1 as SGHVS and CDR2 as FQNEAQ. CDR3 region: CASSSPRGRMNTEAFF. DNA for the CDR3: TGTGCCAGCAGCTCACCCCGGGGACGGATGAACACTGAAGCTTTCTTT.

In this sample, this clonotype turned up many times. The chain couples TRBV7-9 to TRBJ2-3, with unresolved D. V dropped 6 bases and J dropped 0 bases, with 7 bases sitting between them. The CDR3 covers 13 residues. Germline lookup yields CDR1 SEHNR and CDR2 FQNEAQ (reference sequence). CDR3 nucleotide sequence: TGTGCCAGCAGGGCATCTAGCACAGATACGCAGTATTTT. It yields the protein CASRASSTDTQYF.

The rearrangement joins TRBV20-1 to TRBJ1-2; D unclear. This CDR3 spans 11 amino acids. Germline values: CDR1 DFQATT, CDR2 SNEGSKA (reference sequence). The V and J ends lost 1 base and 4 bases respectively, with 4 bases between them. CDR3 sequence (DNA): TGCAGTGCTAGAGCCCGCTATGGCTACACCTTC. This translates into CSARARYGYTF.